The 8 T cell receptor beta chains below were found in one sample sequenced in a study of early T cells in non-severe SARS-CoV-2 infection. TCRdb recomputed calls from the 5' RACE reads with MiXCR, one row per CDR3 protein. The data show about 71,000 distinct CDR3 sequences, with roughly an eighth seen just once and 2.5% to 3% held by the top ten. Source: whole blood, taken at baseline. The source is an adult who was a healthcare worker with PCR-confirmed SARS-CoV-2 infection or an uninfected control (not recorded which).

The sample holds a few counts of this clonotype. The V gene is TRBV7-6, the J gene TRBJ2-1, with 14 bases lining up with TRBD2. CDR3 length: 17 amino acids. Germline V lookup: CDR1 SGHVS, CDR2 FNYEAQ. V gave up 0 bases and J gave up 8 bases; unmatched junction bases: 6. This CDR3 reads CASSLAVTSGGAYEQFF. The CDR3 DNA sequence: TGTGCCAGCAGCTTAGCCGTGACTAGCGGGGGGGCCTATGAGCAGTTCTTC.

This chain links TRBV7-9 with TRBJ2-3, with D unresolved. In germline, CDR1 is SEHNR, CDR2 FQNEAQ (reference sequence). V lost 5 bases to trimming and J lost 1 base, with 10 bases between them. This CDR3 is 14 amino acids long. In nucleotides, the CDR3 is TGTGCCAGCAGCCCGAGCTGGGGCACAGATACGCAGTATTTT. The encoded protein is CASSPSWGTDTQYF.

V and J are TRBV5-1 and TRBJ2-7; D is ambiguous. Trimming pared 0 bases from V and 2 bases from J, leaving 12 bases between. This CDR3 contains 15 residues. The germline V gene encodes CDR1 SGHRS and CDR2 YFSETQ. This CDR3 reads CASSLGLSTAYEQYF. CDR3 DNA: TGCGCCAGCAGCTTGGGACTCTCAACCGCCTACGAGCAGTACTTC.

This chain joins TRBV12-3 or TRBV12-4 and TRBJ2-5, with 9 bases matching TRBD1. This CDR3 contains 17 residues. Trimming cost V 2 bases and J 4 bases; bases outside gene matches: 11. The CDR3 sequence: CASSLMKRTGVGETQYF. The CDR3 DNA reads TGTGCCAGCAGTTTAATGAAGAGGACAGGGGTGGGAGAGACCCAGTACTTC.

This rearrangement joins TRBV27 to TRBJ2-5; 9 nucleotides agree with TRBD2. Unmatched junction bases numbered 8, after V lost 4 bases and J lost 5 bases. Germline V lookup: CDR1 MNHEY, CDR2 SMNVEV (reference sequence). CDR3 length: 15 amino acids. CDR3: CASSSPGSGGETQYF. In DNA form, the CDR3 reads TGTGCCAGCAGTTCTCCGGGGAGCGGGGGGGAGACCCAGTACTTC.

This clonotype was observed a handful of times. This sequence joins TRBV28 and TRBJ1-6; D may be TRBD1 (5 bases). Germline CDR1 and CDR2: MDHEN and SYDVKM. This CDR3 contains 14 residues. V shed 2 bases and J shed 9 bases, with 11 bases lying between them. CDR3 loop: CASSLSGQSSPLHF. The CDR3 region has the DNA TGTGCCAGCAGTTTAAGTGGACAATCTTCACCCCTCCACTTT.

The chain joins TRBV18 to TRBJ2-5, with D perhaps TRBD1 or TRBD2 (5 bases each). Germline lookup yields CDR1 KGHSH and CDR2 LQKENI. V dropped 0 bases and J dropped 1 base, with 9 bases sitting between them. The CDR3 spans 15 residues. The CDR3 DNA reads TGTGCCAGCTCACCACCGGGACGTTTCCAAGAGACCCAGTACTTC. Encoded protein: CASSPPGRFQETQYF.

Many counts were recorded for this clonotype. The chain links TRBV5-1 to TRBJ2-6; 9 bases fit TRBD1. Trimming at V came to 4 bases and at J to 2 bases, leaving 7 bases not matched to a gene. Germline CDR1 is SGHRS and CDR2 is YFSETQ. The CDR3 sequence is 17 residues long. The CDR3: CASSIRDRVPGANVLTF. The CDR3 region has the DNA TGCGCCAGCAGCATCCGGGACAGGGTCCCTGGGGCCAACGTCCTGACTTTC.